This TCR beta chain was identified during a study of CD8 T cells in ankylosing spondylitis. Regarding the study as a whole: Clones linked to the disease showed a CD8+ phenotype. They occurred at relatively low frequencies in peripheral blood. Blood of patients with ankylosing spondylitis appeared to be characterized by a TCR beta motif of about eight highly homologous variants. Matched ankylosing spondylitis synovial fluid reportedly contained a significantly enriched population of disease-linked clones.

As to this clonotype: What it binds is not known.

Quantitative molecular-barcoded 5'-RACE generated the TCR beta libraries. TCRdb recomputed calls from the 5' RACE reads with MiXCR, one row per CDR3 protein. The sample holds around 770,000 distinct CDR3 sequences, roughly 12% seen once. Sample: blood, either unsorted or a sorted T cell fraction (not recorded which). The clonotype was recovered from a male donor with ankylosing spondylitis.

This CDR3 reads CASRAPAAALTDTQYF. CDR3 in DNA: TGTGCCAGCAGAGCCCCAGCGGCCGCCCTCACAGATACGCAGTATTTT. The genes are TRBV2 and TRBJ2-3, with TRBD2 as a possible D gene (5 bases). CDR1 is SNHLY and CDR2 is FYNNEI in the germline V gene. The V and J ends lost 6 bases and 2 bases respectively, with 18 bases between them. The CDR3 runs 16 residues.